A single T cell receptor beta chain is shown here with its context. The antigen is not known. The data are from a study of T cell responses to AZD1222 COVID-19 vaccine. Study-level points and caveats: Donors in the cohort were predominantly white British and more often female, and clonal diversity was possibly underestimated. Per reports, nearly half of all spike-specific TCRs target regions that are unmutated in variants.

TCRdb's copy holds only in-frame clones and misses some; the assay was immunoSEQ multiplex PCR. The sample lists about 180,000 clones; around 90% were seen once. Per the germline V gene, CDR1 is KGHDR and CDR2 is SFDVKD. The CDR3 contains 19 residues. Trimming removed 3 bases from V and 3 bases from J; junction bases left unmatched: 6. The clonotype was recovered from an adult in good health. The chain couples TRBV24-1 to TRBJ2-2; 16 bases line up with TRBD2. The source material was peripheral blood, sampled on day 0 of AZD1222 vaccination. CDR3 sequence (DNA): TGTGCCACCAGTGATCCTGGGACTAGCGGGGGGGCTGACACCGGGGAGCTGTTTTTT. Residues: CATSDPGTSGGADTGELFF.